The 25 T cell receptor beta chains in this list originate from one sample, sequenced in a study of Ad26.COV2.S vaccination and SARS-CoV-2 variants. The data were produced by immunoSEQ multiplex PCR, yet TCRdb's version contains in-frame clones alone and is incomplete. Of hundreds of thousands of clones listed, 70% to 90% are singletons. Treatment described: around 19 received Ad26.COV2.S at low or high dose, single or two shots; a few received placebo; per-sample allocation not given. Sampling occurred on day 63 after the first vaccine or placebo injection. The sequences come from peripheral blood, collected in a trial of Ad26.COV2.S vaccine versus placebo. The receptor source for this set is a person between 18 and 60 years old who received the Ad26.COV2.S COVID-19 vaccine or a placebo.

The J gene is TRBJ1-1, the V gene TRBV3-1 (or the pseudogene TRBV3-2); TRBD1 is a possible D gene (6 bases). There are 14 residues in the CDR3. V shed 3 bases and J shed 5 bases, with 13 bases lying between them. The germline gives CDR1 LGHDT, CDR2 YNNKEL (reference sequence). CDR3: CASSQGHPETEAFF. The CDR3 region has the DNA TGTGCCAGCAGCCAGGGACACCCGGAAACTGAAGCTTTCTTT.

This rearrangement joins TRBV23-1 to TRBJ1-4, with D hard to call. TRBV23-1 is noted as an ORF with a role that remains uncertain. Trimming removed 6 bases at V and 3 bases at J, with 14 bases between. This CDR3 region has 15 residues. This CDR3 reads CASRTKGDANEKLFF. For the CDR3, the DNA is TGCGCCAGCAGGACCAAGGGAGATGCTAATGAAAAACTGTTTTTT.

This clone was recorded only once. V gene TRBV4-2 combines with J gene TRBJ2-5, with TRBD1 as a possible D gene (6 bases). Germline CDR1 and CDR2: LGHNA and YNFKEQ. The CDR3 extends over 14 amino acids. V lost 7 bases and J 1 base, leaving 13 bases between the germline ends. The CDR3 loop is CASTPGTLQETQYF. Here the CDR3 DNA reads TGTGCCAGCACCCCCGGGACACTCCAAGAGACCCAGTACTTC.

The rearrangement links TRBV7-9 to TRBJ2-5; D may correspond to TRBD1 or TRBD2 (5 bases each). The CDR3 contains 14 residues. V lost 3 bases and J lost 5, with 13 bases in between. From germline, CDR1 is SEHNR and CDR2 FQNEAQ (reference sequence). The CDR3 nucleotides are TGTGCCAGCAGCTTTATACGGGGCGGGGAGACCCAGTACTTC. Its translation is CASSFIRGGETQYF. The entire variable domain, with the rest obtained from reference TRBV7-9 and TRBJ2-5, is as follows: DTGVSQNPRHKITKRGQNVTFRCDPISEHNRLYWYRQTLGQGPEFLTYFQNEAQLEKSRLLSDRFSAERPKGSFSTLEIQRTEQGDSAMYLCASSFIRGGETQYFGPGTRLLVL.

The chain combines TRBV5-8 with TRBJ1-4; tentatively, D is TRBD1 (5 bases). CDR1 SGHTS and CDR2 YDEGEE come from the germline V gene. The CDR3 is 14 amino acids. Trimming stripped 4 bases from V and 5 bases from J, with 12 bases between. The CDR3 is CASSHQGVNEKLFF. CDR3 DNA: TGTGCCAGCAGCCACCAGGGAGTCAATGAAAAACTGTTTTTT.

The J gene is TRBJ1-1, the V gene TRBV5-1, with a tentative D call TRBD1 (5 bases). The germline gives CDR1 SGHRS, CDR2 YFSETQ. The CDR3 sequence is 13 residues long. The V gene lost 4 bases and the J gene lost 6 bases, with 13 bases spanning the gap. The DNA of the CDR3 is TGCGCCAGCAGCACGGGGGTAATCGCTGAAGCTTTCTTT. This gives the protein CASSTGVIAEAFF. Full variable domain (rest looked up from reference TRBV5-1 and TRBJ1-1): KAGVTQTPRYLIKTRGQQVTLSCSPISGHRSVSWYQQTPGQGLQFLFEYFSETQRNKGNFPGRFSGRQFSNSRSEMNVSTLELGDSALYLCASSTGVIAEAFFGQGTRLTVV.

This clone was seen a handful of times. The DNA of the CDR3 is TGTGCCAGCAGCGTAAAGGCGGGACAGAATAATTCACCCCTCCACTTT. This sequence encodes CASSVKAGQNNSPLHF. The chain couples TRBV9 to TRBJ1-6; 7 nucleotides match TRBD1. The V gene end was trimmed by 1 base and the J gene end by 5 bases; junction bases not matched to a gene: 6. Germline V gene lookup returns CDR1 SGDLS and CDR2 YYNGEE. This CDR3 is 16 amino acids long.

This rearrangement joins TRBV2 to TRBJ1-5; D uncertain. This CDR3 comprises 15 residues. Germline CDR1 SNHLY, CDR2 FYNNEI. V was pared by 4 bases and J by 5 bases, with 15 bases between. In nucleotides, the CDR3 is TGTGCCAGCAGTGGCCCCATTGGCAGTTATCAGCCCCAGCATTTT. It is translated as CASSGPIGSYQPQHF.

The chain joins TRBV20-1 to TRBJ2-3, with a weak D call TRBD1 (6 bases). Trimming removed 8 bases from V and 5 bases from J, with 11 bases in between. The CDR3 covers 11 residues. Germline V gene data show CDR1 as DFQATT and CDR2 as SNEGSKA (reference sequence). The CDR3 coding sequence is TGCAGTTGGAAAGGGGGAGATACGCAGTATTTT. Residues: CSWKGGDTQYF.

This sequence joins TRBV28 and TRBJ2-5; weak D call: TRBD1 (6 bases). This CDR3 spans 14 amino acids. Germline V gives CDR1 MDHEN, CDR2 SYDVKM. Between the trimmed V and J ends, which lost 6 bases and 5 bases, there was a span of 16 bases. The CDR3 protein is CASSPVGAGETQYF. In DNA, the CDR3 is TGTGCCAGCAGCCCTGTGGGGGCCGGGGAGACCCAGTACTTC.

V and J are TRBV5-1 and TRBJ2-7; 12 bases are a match to TRBD2. After removal of 5 bases from V and 4 bases from J, the junction contained 4 bases not matched to a gene. Germline CDR1 is SGHRS and CDR2 is YFSETQ. CDR3 length: 14 amino acids. As DNA, the CDR3 is TGCGCCAGCAGGTCGACTAGCGGGAGTTACGAGCAGTACTTC. Its translation is CASRSTSGSYEQYF.

The chain carries TRBV5-1 and TRBJ2-7; tentatively, D is TRBD1 or TRBD2 (5 bases each). Germline V gives CDR1 SGHRS, CDR2 YFSETQ. The CDR3 spans 17 residues. With 0 bases removed from V and 3 bases from J, the gap between germline ends came to 19 bases. CDR3 DNA sequence: TGCGCCAGCAGCTTGGCCGTCGGGGCCAATGCAAACTACGAGCAGTACTTC. It codes for CASSLAVGANANYEQYF. The full variable domain, rest sourced from reference TRBV5-1 and TRBJ2-7, is KAGVTQTPRYLIKTRGQQVTLSCSPISGHRSVSWYQQTPGQGLQFLFEYFSETQRNKGNFPGRFSGRQFSNSRSEMNVSTLELGDSALYLCASSLAVGANANYEQYFGPGTRLTVT.

The chain couples TRBV7-3 to TRBJ2-1, with TRBD2 matching over 13 bases. The CDR3 consists of 16 residues. The germline V gene encodes CDR1 SGHTA and CDR2 FQGTGA. After removal of 5 bases from V and 4 bases from J, the junction contained 5 bases not matched to a gene. The CDR3 nucleotides are TGTGCCAGCAGCCCCCGACTAGCGGGGGGATACAATGAGCAGTTCTTC. Encoded protein: CASSPRLAGGYNEQFF.

The V and J genes are TRBV6-2 or TRBV6-3 and TRBJ2-2; 7 positions match TRBD2. The CDR3 is 16 residues long. V was clipped by 7 bases and J by 7 bases; unmatched bases: 15. Germline V CDR1 and CDR2: MNHEY, SVGEGT. CDR3 sequence reads: CASTPGGNRRVGELFF. Here the CDR3 DNA reads TGTGCCAGCACCCCCGGGGGGAACAGGCGGGTCGGGGAGCTGTTTTTT.

V and J are TRBV7-2 and TRBJ2-3; D may correspond to TRBD1 or TRBD2 (5 bases each). The CDR3 is made up of 14 amino acids. Germline assignment: CDR1 SGHTA and CDR2 FQGNSA. The V end was cut by 5 bases, the J end by 0 bases, with 9 bases between. CDR3 region: CASSTRDSTDTQYF. The CDR3 nucleotides read TGTGCCAGCAGCACCAGGGACAGCACAGATACGCAGTATTTT.

The rearrangement uses TRBV10-2 and TRBJ2-7, with D tentatively TRBD1 (6 bases). The CDR3 covers 13 residues. The V end was cut by 6 bases, the J end by 9 bases, with 18 bases between. Germline V gene sequence: CDR1 WSHSY, CDR2 SAAADI. CDR3 nucleotide sequence: TGCGCCAGCAGAGAGACAGGCTCCGTTACGCAGTACTTC. This codes for CASRETGSVTQYF.

To note about this clone: The sample carries other DNA sequences with the same CDR3. The V and J genes are TRBV7-2 and TRBJ1-3; 8 bases are shared with TRBD1. The J segment lost 4 bases and the V segment lost 6 bases, leaving 5 bases of the junction unmatched. Germline V lookup: CDR1 SGHTA, CDR2 FQGNSA. The CDR3 spans 14 residues. CDR3 in DNA: TGTGCCAGCAGTCTCACAGGGGGGGGAAACACCATATATTTT. This encodes CASSLTGGGNTIYF. Full variable domain (outside the CDR3, taken from reference TRBV7-2 and TRBJ1-3): GAGVSQSPSNKVTEKGKDVELRCDPISGHTALYWYRQSLGQGLEFLIYFQGNSAPDKSGLPSDRFSAERTGGSVSTLTIQRTQQEDSAVYLCASSLTGGGNTIYFGEGSWLTVV.

This chain connects TRBV2 to TRBJ2-3; a possible D gene is TRBD2 (7 bases). CDR3 length: 16 amino acids. Germline lookup yields CDR1 SNHLY and CDR2 FYNNEI. Trimming left V 0 bases short and J 11 bases short, with 21 bases between. CDR3 sequence reads: CASSEARVAGAREQYF. CDR3 DNA: TGTGCCAGCAGTGAAGCGCGAGTTGCGGGGGCCCGGGAGCAGTATTTT.

The V call is TRBV4-2, the J call TRBJ1-2; the D is unclear. Between the trimmed V and J ends, which lost 1 base and 0 bases, there was a span of 9 bases. This CDR3 is 15 amino acids long. Germline lookup yields CDR1 LGHNA and CDR2 YNFKEQ. CDR3 amino acids: CASSQVAATNYGYTF. The CDR3 DNA reads as TGTGCCAGCAGCCAAGTGGCAGCTACTAACTATGGCTACACCTTC.

The gene calls are TRBV10-1 and TRBJ2-7; either TRBD1 or TRBD2 may supply D (5 bases each). The germline V gene has CDR1 WNHNN and CDR2 SYGVQD (reference sequence). The CDR3 covers 13 residues. V dropped 3 bases and J dropped 3 bases, with 9 bases sitting between them. The chain's CDR3 is CASSEVGGYEQYF. The CDR3, as DNA: TGCGCCAGCAGTGAAGTTGGGGGCTACGAGCAGTACTTC.

This clone has just one count. The rearrangement uses TRBV5-1 and TRBJ2-7; either TRBD1 or TRBD2 may fit D (6 bases each). Looked up from germline, CDR1 is SGHRS and CDR2 is YFSETQ. The CDR3 covers 14 residues. V lost 0 bases and J 6 bases, leaving 13 bases between the germline ends. The CDR3 sequence: CASSLELQGGEQYF. The CDR3 DNA reads TGCGCCAGCAGCTTGGAACTACAGGGAGGCGAGCAGTACTTC. Drawing the rest from reference TRBV5-1 and TRBJ2-7, the complete variable domain is KAGVTQTPRYLIKTRGQQVTLSCSPISGHRSVSWYQQTPGQGLQFLFEYFSETQRNKGNFPGRFSGRQFSNSRSEMNVSTLELGDSALYLCASSLELQGGEQYFGPGTRLTVT.

The CDR3 here is CASSLSGREAFF. The CDR3 DNA reads TGTGCCAGCAGTTTATCCGGCAGGGAAGCTTTCTTT. The V gene is TRBV27, the J gene TRBJ1-1; D gene unclear. V lost 0 bases and J lost 8, with 7 bases in between. The CDR3 runs to 12 residues. Per the germline V gene, CDR1 is MNHEY and CDR2 is SMNVEV (reference sequence).

The V call is TRBV7-2, the J call TRBJ2-4; 8 positions agree with TRBD1. This CDR3 region has 16 residues. Losses at the gene ends were 5 bases for V and 2 bases for J; bases not matched to a gene: 8. The germline CDR1 and CDR2 sequences are SGHTA and FQGNSA. This chain's CDR3 is CASSPRTGNPKNIQYF. The CDR3 region has the DNA TGTGCCAGCAGCCCCCGGACAGGGAATCCCAAAAACATTCAGTACTTC.

V usage is TRBV6-6 and J usage is TRBJ1-1; TRBD1 aligns across 8 bases. The CDR3 contains 15 residues. With V trimmed by 6 bases and J by 2 bases, 8 bases remained unmatched. CDR1 MNHNY and CDR2 SVGAGI come from the germline V gene (reference sequence). CDR3 in DNA: TGTGCCAGCAGCACACTAACAGGGGGAAACACTGAAGCTTTCTTT. Amino acid sequence: CASSTLTGGNTEAFF.

The chain recombines TRBV12-5 with TRBJ1-2; D is possibly TRBD1 (5 bases). V gave up 1 base and J gave up 8 bases, with 17 bases separating them. In germline, CDR1 is LGHNT, CDR2 FRNRAP. This CDR3 comprises 15 residues. The CDR3 bases are TGTGCTAGTGGTTTGGCTACAGGAGCCTCTAGGGGCTACACCTTC. This codes for CASGLATGASRGYTF.